The clone carrying this T cell receptor (beta chain) was seen just once. The source of the sample is a study of blood T cell repertoires in COVID-19. In the original processing: Using reference gene primer amplification, nucleated cell counts were estimated. TCRdb's copy holds only in-frame clones and misses some; the assay was immunoSEQ multiplex PCR. Clone size and V and J calls were adopted from that table, with D and trimming inferred from the DNA. The data show around 230,000 clones, with 80% to 90% seen just once and 7% to 10% held by the top ten. Germline CDR1 and CDR2: LNHDA and SQIVND (reference sequence). CDR3 size: 17 residues. After removal of 4 bases from V and 0 bases from J, the junction contained 7 bases not matched to a gene.

Sequencing used peripheral blood. This chain joins TRBV19 and TRBJ1-5; TRBD1 aligns across 9 bases. The sequence was collected from a woman aged 45-65 years with acute or convalescent COVID-19. Here the CDR3 reads CASSTGTGSPSNQPQHF. In DNA, the CDR3 is TGTGCCAGTAGTACCGGGACAGGGAGTCCTAGCAATCAGCCCCAGCATTTT.